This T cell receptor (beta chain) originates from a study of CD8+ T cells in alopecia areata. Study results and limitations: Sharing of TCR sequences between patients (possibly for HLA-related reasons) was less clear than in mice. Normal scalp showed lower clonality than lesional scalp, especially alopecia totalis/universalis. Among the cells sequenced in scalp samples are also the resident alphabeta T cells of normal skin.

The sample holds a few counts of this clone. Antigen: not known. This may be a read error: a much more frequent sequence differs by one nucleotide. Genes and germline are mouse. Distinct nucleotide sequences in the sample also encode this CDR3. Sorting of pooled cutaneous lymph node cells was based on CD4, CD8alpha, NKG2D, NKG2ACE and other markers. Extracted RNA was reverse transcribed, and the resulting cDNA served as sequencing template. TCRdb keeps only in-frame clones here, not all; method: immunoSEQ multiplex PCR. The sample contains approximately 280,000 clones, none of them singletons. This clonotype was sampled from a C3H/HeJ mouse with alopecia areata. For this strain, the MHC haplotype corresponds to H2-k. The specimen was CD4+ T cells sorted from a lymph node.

The CDR3 sequence: CASSDGLGASAETLYF. The sequenced CDR3 bases are TGTGCCAGCAGTGATGGGCTGGGGGCTAGTGCAGAA. The chain recombines TRBV13-1 with TRBJ2-3, with D possibly being TRBD2 (7 bases). The observed sequence ends 4 residues before the CDR3 terminus, with the missing tail filled in from the germline J gene. V was cut by 0 bases and J by 0 bases, with 11 bases left in between. This CDR3 comprises 16 residues. Germline V gene data show CDR1 as NSHNY and CDR2 as SYGAGN.